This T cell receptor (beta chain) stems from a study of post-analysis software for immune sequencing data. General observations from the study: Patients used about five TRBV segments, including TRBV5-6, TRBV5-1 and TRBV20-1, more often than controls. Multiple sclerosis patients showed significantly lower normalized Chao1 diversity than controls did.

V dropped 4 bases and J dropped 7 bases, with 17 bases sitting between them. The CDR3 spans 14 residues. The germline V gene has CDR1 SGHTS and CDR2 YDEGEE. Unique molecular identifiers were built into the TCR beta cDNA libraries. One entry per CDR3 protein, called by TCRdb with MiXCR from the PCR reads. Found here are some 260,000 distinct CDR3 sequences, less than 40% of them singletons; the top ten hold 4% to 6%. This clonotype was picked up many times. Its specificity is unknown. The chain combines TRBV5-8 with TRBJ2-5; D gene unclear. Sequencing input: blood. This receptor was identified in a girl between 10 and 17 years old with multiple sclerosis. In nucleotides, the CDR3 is TGTGCCAGCAGCCCGGTCCCGGCGGTGGGGACCCAGTACTTC. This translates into CASSPVPAVGTQYF.